A selection of T cell receptor beta chains follows, all from one sample in a study of OX40 agonist ivuxolimab in advanced cancers. Sequencing was performed with immunoSEQ multiplex PCR; in TCRdb, only in-frame clones are kept and a portion is missing. The table has about 60,000 clones, about 90% seen once. This specimen consisted of CD4+ or CD8+ T cells sorted from blood, obtained in a trial of the OX40 agonist ivuxolimab. The receptors were sampled from an adult with an advanced solid tumor such as melanoma, head and neck, liver or kidney cancer. Each CDR3 is given with its conserved first and last residue. A D gene is named only where the DNA matches it firmly. Clone size is given for some rows only: seen once, a few or many times, or a class if the clone is expanded.

>TRBD1|TRBV15|NA|TRBJ2-5
TGTGCCACCAGCTCACGGGGACAGGGGGCAGGGGAGACCCAGTACTTC
CATSSRGQGAGETQYF
>NA|TRBV27|NA|TRBJ2-7
TGTGCCAGCAGTTTTGGGGCCTCCTACGAGCAGTACTTC
CASSFGASYEQYF
>NA|TRBV5-6|NA|TRBJ1-4
TGTGCCAGCAGCCCAACCTGGGGTACCAATGAAAAACTGTTTTTT
CASSPTWGTNEKLFF
>NA|TRBV5-4|NA|TRBJ2-7
TGTGCCAGCAGCTTCGGGACTGGTTCCTACGAGCAGTACTTC
CASSFGTGSYEQYF
>TRBD2|TRBV7-6|NA|TRBJ2-1
TGTGCCAGCAGCTTACTAGCGGGAGGGAATGAGCAGTTCTTC
CASSLLAGGNEQFF
>NA|TRBV6-1|NA|TRBJ2-7
TGTGCCAGCAGTGATGTGGCCTCGCAGTACTTC
CASSDVASQYF
>NA|TRBV28|NA|TRBJ2-1
TGTGCCAGCAGTTTAGGGGGAGTGGCAAATGAGCAGTTCTTC
CASSLGGVANEQFF
>TRBD2|TRBV5-1|NA|TRBJ2-1
TGCGCCAGCAGCTTGTCCGGGAGGGAGGCCAATGAGCAGTTCTTC
CASSLSGREANEQFF
>NA|TRBV18|NA|TRBJ1-1
TGTGCCAGCTCACCACCGCCGGGGTACACTGAAGCTTTCTTT
CASSPPPGYTEAFF
>TRBD2|TRBV6-5|NA|TRBJ2-1
TGTGCCAGCAGCCCGGGGGGGGGTTCCTACAATGAGCAGTTCTTC
CASSPGGGSYNEQFF
>TRBD2|TRBV2|NA|TRBJ2-3
TGTGCCAGCTCCCAGCGGGAGAGTGTCAAAGATACGCAGTATTTT
CASSQRESVKDTQYF
>TRBD1|TRBV11-2|NA|TRBJ1-4
TGTGCCAGCAGCCCCCGGACAGGGAGCCTAGGAAAACTGTTTTTT
CASSPRTGSLGKLFF
>TRBD1|TRBV25-1|NA|TRBJ2-7
TGTGCCAGCAGTGAAGTACCGGGACAGGGAATGAGCGAGCAGTACTTC
CASSEVPGQGMSEQYF
>NA|TRBV5-6|NA|TRBJ2-5
TGTGCCAGCAGCTTGGGCAGGGACCAAGAGACCCAGTACTTC
CASSLGRDQETQYF
>TRBD1|TRBV19|NA|TRBJ2-7
TGTGCCAGTAGTACCGGGACAGGGCATGTCGAGCAGTACTTC
CASSTGTGHVEQYF
>NA|TRBV27|NA|TRBJ2-2
TGTGCCAGCACTTACGCCGGGACGGGCAACACCGGGGAGCTGTTTTTT
CASTYAGTGNTGELFF
>TRBD2|TRBV14|NA|TRBJ2-5
TGTGCCAGCAGCCCTCGCACTAGCGGGGGGGAGACCCAGTACTTC
CASSPRTSGGETQYF
>TRBD2|TRBV29-1|NA|TRBJ2-7
TGCAGCGTACCTTCTACTAGCGGGCTTCCCTACGAGCAGTACTTC
CSVPSTSGLPYEQYF
>TRBD2|TRBV10-1|NA|TRBJ2-2
TGCGCCAGCAGTGAGTTTGCAGCGGGGGCGAACACCGGGGAGCTGTTTTTT
CASSEFAAGANTGELFF
>TRBD2|TRBV9|NA|TRBJ2-7
TGTGCCAGCAGCCCCCGCGGGAGCTCCTACGAGCAGTACTTC
CASSPRGSSYEQYF
>NA|TRBV7-9|once|TRBJ2-5
TGTGCCAGCAGCCCAGAGGAGGGACGGAGGGGTTACGAGACCCAGTACTTC
CASSPEEGRRGYETQYF
>NA|TRBV29-1|once|TRBJ2-5
TGCAGCGTTGAAGGGGAAGGGGAGACCCAGTACTTC
CSVEGEGETQYF
>TRBD2|TRBV7-9|NA|TRBJ2-5
TGTGCCAGCAGCCCTGGGGCGGGGGTGAGGACCCAGTACTTC
CASSPGAGVRTQYF
>TRBD1|TRBV4-1|NA|TRBJ2-1
TGCGCCAGCAGCCCAGGGGGCGGGATGGGTGAGCAGTTCTTC
CASSPGGGMGEQFF
>NA|TRBV5-4|NA|TRBJ1-4
TGTGCCAGCAGCTTGCAGGGCTTAACTAATGAAAAACTGTTTTTT
CASSLQGLTNEKLFF
>NA|TRBV29-1|NA|TRBJ2-3
TGCAGCCTCCCCGGTGGTCCAGACTCTAGCACAGATACGCAGTATTTT
CSLPGGPDSSTDTQYF
>NA|TRBV27|NA|TRBJ2-2
TGTGCCAGCAACATCCAAGAGAGAGCGAACACCGGGGAGCTGTTTTTT
CASNIQERANTGELFF
>NA|TRBV27|NA|TRBJ2-7
TGTGCCACCTCCCCCGGAGCGGGCCCTTCCTACGAGCAGTACTTC
CATSPGAGPSYEQYF
>TRBD2|TRBV4-2|NA|TRBJ2-3
TGTGCCAGCAGCCAAGATCGCGGGAGAGCAGATACGCAGTATTTT
CASSQDRGRADTQYF
>NA|TRBV27|once|TRBJ1-2
TGTGCCAGCAGTCTCCAGGGAGGCCTATATGGCTACACCTTC
CASSLQGGLYGYTF